These 30 T cell receptor beta chains were all obtained from the same sample, sequenced in a study of cytomegalovirus exposure and HLA in healthy donors. Method: immunoSEQ multiplex PCR; TCRdb's copy keeps in-frame clones and lacks some. The data contain some 110,000 clones, around 89% of them singletons. The specimen sequenced was PBMCs. The source of these receptors is a woman between 18 and 29 years old in good health and CMV-seropositive.

The chain links TRBV28 to TRBJ2-7, with 8 bases fitting TRBD1. Trimming removed 3 bases from V and 4 bases from J; junction bases left unmatched: 17. The length of the CDR3 is 18 residues. The germline gives CDR1 MDHEN, CDR2 SYDVKM. The CDR3 is CASSFTVLGDRHMYEQYF. CDR3 bases: TGTGCCAGCAGTTTTACCGTCCTGGGGGACAGGCATATGTACGAGCAGTACTTC.

The chain employs TRBV4-3 and TRBJ1-1; D gene ambiguous. Germline V gene sequence: CDR1 LGHNA, CDR2 YSLEER. CDR3 length equals 13 residues. Trimming shortened V by 0 bases and J by 3 bases, and 5 bases separated the two germline ends. CDR3 protein: CASSQDGDTEAFF. The CDR3 region has the DNA TGCGCCAGCAGCCAAGACGGAGACACTGAAGCTTTCTTT.

J is TRBJ1-5 and V is TRBV2; D gene ambiguous. The V end lost 6 bases, the J end lost 0 bases, and 9 bases lay between the germline ends. This CDR3 region has 14 residues. Germline V gene lookup returns CDR1 SNHLY and CDR2 FYNNEI. The CDR3 coding sequence is TGTGCCAGCAGGGGAGAGTATAGCAATCAGCCCCAGCATTTT. Protein sequence: CASRGEYSNQPQHF.

The V call is TRBV6-1, the J call TRBJ2-7, with no clear D. Trimming pared 1 base from V and 5 bases from J, leaving 12 bases between. CDR1 MNHNS and CDR2 SASEGT come from the germline V gene. CDR3 length equals 14 residues. The CDR3 loop is CASSEVARGHEQYF. As DNA, the CDR3 is TGTGCCAGCAGTGAAGTGGCACGCGGCCACGAGCAGTACTTC.

The chain joins TRBV6-5 to TRBJ1-1; tentative D call: TRBD1 (5 bases). V was trimmed by 3 bases and J by 4 bases, leaving 15 bases between them. The CDR3 has 15 amino acids. From germline, CDR1 is MNHEY and CDR2 SVGAGI. CDR3 DNA: TGTGCCAGCAGTTATCAGGGCGCGAGGTCCACTGAAGCTTTCTTT. Encoded protein: CASSYQGARSTEAFF.

The gene calls are TRBV29-1 and TRBJ2-7; 9 bases agree with TRBD1. Trimming at V came to 7 bases and at J to 2 bases, leaving 6 bases not matched to a gene. Germline V gives CDR1 SQVTM, CDR2 ANQGSEA. This CDR3 comprises 13 residues. The CDR3 DNA follows: TGCAGCGCTGGGACAGGGTTAACCTACGAGCAGTACTTC. Protein product: CSAGTGLTYEQYF.

V and J are TRBV7-6 and TRBJ2-2; TRBD1 is a possible D gene (5 bases). Trimming took 2 bases from V and 2 from J, leaving 9 bases between them. In germline, CDR1 is SGHVS, CDR2 FNYEAQ. The CDR3 length is 15 residues. CDR3 residues: CASSLRGLNTGELFF. CDR3 bases: TGTGCCAGCAGCTTAAGGGGCCTAAACACCGGGGAGCTGTTTTTT.

The V call is TRBV2, the J call TRBJ2-7, with 8 nucleotides matching TRBD1. This CDR3 spans 15 amino acids. V lost 6 bases to trimming and J lost 1 base; unmatched junction nucleotides: 8. Germline V gene data show CDR1 as SNHLY and CDR2 as FYNNEI. Here the CDR3 reads CASRQSTGVSYEQYF. CDR3 nucleotide sequence: TGTGCCAGCAGGCAATCGACAGGGGTGTCCTACGAGCAGTACTTC.

The chain uses TRBV18 and TRBJ2-7, with 9 bases lining up with TRBD1. Germline loops: CDR1 KGHSH, CDR2 LQKENI. After removal of 1 base from V and 0 bases from J, the junction contained 1 base not matched to a gene. The CDR3 has 15 residues. The CDR3 sequence is CASSPRDRVSYEQYF. In nucleotides, the CDR3 is TGTGCCAGCTCACCACGGGACAGGGTCTCCTACGAGCAGTACTTC.

This clone was observed once. V usage is TRBV6-4 and J usage is TRBJ2-1, with D hard to call. Germline V gene lookup returns CDR1 MRHNA and CDR2 SNTAGT. The CDR3 spans 14 residues. Between the trimmed V and J ends, which lost 6 bases and 1 base, there was a span of 10 bases. The CDR3 DNA follows: TGTGCCAGCAGGGTTCCCACTTCCTACAATGAGCAGTTCTTC. Amino acid sequence: CASRVPTSYNEQFF.

The V and J genes are TRBV11-2 and TRBJ1-3; no clear D. Germline CDR1 reads SGHAT; CDR2 reads FQNNGV. Trimming pared 5 bases from V and 3 bases from J, leaving 14 bases between. The CDR3 has 15 amino acids. CDR3: CASSPGGGLGNTIYF. Written as DNA, the CDR3 is TGTGCCAGCAGCCCTGGTGGAGGCCTTGGAAACACCATATATTTT.

This clone was picked up one time. The rearrangement joins TRBV7-9 to TRBJ1-2; TRBD1 matches 10 bases. Trimming cost V 5 bases and J 8 bases; bases outside gene matches: 11. The CDR3 extends over 15 amino acids. Germline V lookup: CDR1 SEHNR, CDR2 FQNEAQ (reference sequence). As DNA, the CDR3 is TGTGCCAGCAGCAAGGGGGCCCCGACAGGGGGCGGCTACACCTTC. This translates into CASSKGAPTGGGYTF.

V usage is TRBV15 and J usage is TRBJ2-3; maybe TRBD2 (6 bases). Germline-derived CDR1 and CDR2 are LNHNV and YYDKDF (reference sequence). The V end was cut by 9 bases, the J end by 4 bases, with 20 bases between. The CDR3 runs 15 residues. CDR3 bases: TGTGCCACGGCGCCGGGGGAGAGGGACGCAGATACGCAGTATTTT. Encoded protein: CATAPGERDADTQYF.

The rearrangement joins TRBV7-9 to TRBJ2-2; TRBD1 aligns across 9 bases. CDR3 size: 17 residues. From germline, CDR1 is SEHNR and CDR2 FQNEAQ (reference sequence). The J segment lost 4 bases and the V segment lost 5 bases, leaving 11 bases of the junction unmatched. DNA of the CDR3: TGTGCCAGCAGCCTCCACCAACAGGGGGCGGGCACCGGGGAGCTGTTTTTT. Translation gives CASSLHQQGAGTGELFF.

The chain recombines TRBV2 with TRBJ1-1, with TRBD1 as a possible D gene (5 bases). V was shortened by 8 bases and J by 11 bases, with 12 bases between the two germline ends. Germline V gene data show CDR1 as SNHLY and CDR2 as FYNNEI. This CDR3 spans 10 amino acids. Here the CDR3 DNA reads TGTGCCAGCCCGGGGGAGGTGGCTTTCTTT. Its protein product is CASPGEVAFF.

This chain connects TRBV19 to TRBJ1-1; D not certain. CDR3 length: 14 residues. Germline assignment: CDR1 LNHDA and CDR2 SQIVND (reference sequence). The V gene lost 9 bases and the J gene lost 8 bases, with 22 bases spanning the gap. The CDR3 here is CASTPRRVELEAFF. In DNA, the CDR3 is TGTGCCAGCACACCGAGGAGGGTTGAACTAGAAGCTTTCTTT.

This rearrangement joins TRBV6-1 to TRBJ2-7, with D possibly matching TRBD2 (6 bases). In germline, CDR1 is MNHNS, CDR2 SASEGT. CDR3 length: 11 amino acids. Trimming shortened V by 7 bases and J by 5 bases, and 9 bases separated the two germline ends. CDR3 sequence reads: CASTGGDEQYF. Here the CDR3 DNA reads TGTGCCAGCACAGGAGGGGACGAGCAGTACTTC.

The chain couples TRBV27 to TRBJ2-7, with 8 positions matching TRBD1. Germline V gene data show CDR1 as MNHEY and CDR2 as SMNVEV (reference sequence). The CDR3 extends over 12 amino acids. The V gene end was trimmed by 5 bases and the J gene end by 6 bases; junction bases not matched to a gene: 3. CDR3 coding DNA: TGTGCCAGCAGTGCGACAGGGGCCGAGCAGTACTTC. Protein sequence: CASSATGAEQYF.

The chain uses TRBV27 and TRBJ2-1, with 9 nucleotides matching TRBD2. The CDR3 has 14 amino acids. Trimming removed 10 bases from V and 4 bases from J; junction bases left unmatched: 8. Germline V gene data show CDR1 as MNHEY and CDR2 as SMNVEV (reference sequence). The CDR3 loop is CATTVAGAYNEQFF. DNA for the CDR3: TGTGCCACCACCGTAGCGGGGGCTTACAATGAGCAGTTCTTC.

This clone has just a few counts. The CDR3 coding sequence is TGCAGCGGGGGGACAACAACAACCAACACAGATACGCAGTATTTT. This codes for CSGGTTTTNTDTQYF. The chain joins TRBV29-1 to TRBJ2-3; D is perhaps TRBD1 (6 bases). From germline, CDR1 is SQVTM and CDR2 ANQGSEA. This CDR3 has 15 amino acids. Trimming stripped 7 bases from V and 2 bases from J, with 19 bases between.

J is TRBJ1-2 and V is TRBV2; TRBD1 is a possible D gene (5 bases). The ends were cut back, 6 bases at V and 6 bases at J, with 17 bases in the middle. CDR3 size: 14 residues. From germline, CDR1 is SNHLY and CDR2 FYNNEI. The DNA for the CDR3 is TGTGCCAGCAGGGCGGTGGGGGGGAACGATGGCTACACCTTC. Its protein is CASRAVGGNDGYTF. The variable domain in full, with the rest retrieved from reference TRBV2 and TRBJ1-2, is EPEVTQTPSHQVTQMGQEVILRCVPISNHLYFYWYRQILGQKVEFLVSFYNNEISEKSEIFDDQFSVERPDGSNFTLKIRSTKLEDSAMYFCASRAVGGNDGYTFGSGTRLTVV.

The V and J genes are TRBV19 and TRBJ2-1; D is possibly TRBD2 (6 bases). Between the trimmed V and J ends, which lost 0 bases and 2 bases, there was a span of 20 bases. Germline V gives CDR1 LNHDA, CDR2 SQIVND (reference sequence). The CDR3 loop spans 19 amino acids. The CDR3 sequence is CASSIDQRAGSYPYNEQFF. CDR3 nucleotide sequence: TGTGCCAGTAGTATAGACCAGCGGGCTGGATCGTACCCCTACAATGAGCAGTTCTTC.

V is TRBV15 and J is TRBJ2-3; the D gene is possibly TRBD1 (5 bases). Germline values: CDR1 LNHNV, CDR2 YYDKDF (reference sequence). The CDR3 is 15 amino acids. V was shortened by 1 base and J by 4 bases, with 12 bases between the two germline ends. CDR3 loop: CATSRADGASDTQYF. The DNA of the CDR3 is TGTGCCACCAGCAGAGCCGATGGGGCGTCAGATACGCAGTATTTT.

The gene calls are TRBV6-6 and TRBJ1-6; D is undetermined. The CDR3 is 15 amino acids. Germline CDR1 reads MNHNY; CDR2 reads SVGAGI (reference sequence). V shed 0 bases and J shed 9 bases, with 12 bases lying between them. CDR3 sequence: CASSYSEVDRSPLHF. CDR3 sequence (DNA): TGTGCCAGCAGTTACTCGGAGGTCGATCGTTCACCCCTCCACTTT.

This chain joins TRBV19 and TRBJ1-5, with no clear D. V was shortened by 1 base and J by 4 bases, with 5 bases between the two germline ends. This CDR3 region has 13 residues. Germline V gives CDR1 LNHDA, CDR2 SQIVND (reference sequence). The CDR3 DNA follows: TGTGCCAGTAGTATAGGCGGTAATCAGCCCCAGCATTTT. Its protein is CASSIGGNQPQHF.

This chain links TRBV10-3 with TRBJ2-1; tentative D call: TRBD2 (6 bases). Germline lookup yields CDR1 ENHRY and CDR2 SYGVKD. The CDR3 is 13 residues long. V was cut by 6 bases and J by 0 bases, with 6 bases left in between. The chain's CDR3 is CAIRGGSYNEQFF. In nucleotides, the CDR3 is TGTGCCATCAGGGGGGGCTCCTACAATGAGCAGTTCTTC.

J is TRBJ2-1 and V is TRBV4-1; D remains ambiguous. This CDR3 comprises 14 residues. Germline CDR1 is MGHRA and CDR2 is YSYEKL. The V end was cut by 1 base, the J end by 5 bases, with 9 bases between. The CDR3 is CASSQGSRNNEQFF. The CDR3 region has the DNA TGCGCCAGCAGCCAAGGTTCCAGAAACAATGAGCAGTTCTTC.

V is TRBV13 and J is TRBJ2-3; 7 bases are shared with TRBD1. With V trimmed by 5 bases and J by 3 bases, 11 bases remained unmatched. The germline gives CDR1 PRHDT, CDR2 FYEKMQ (reference sequence). The CDR3 runs 16 residues. This chain's CDR3 is CASSLVPGTATDTQYF. CDR3 in DNA: TGTGCCAGCAGCCTCGTGCCCGGGACAGCAACAGATACGCAGTATTTT.

This clone appeared a single time. This chain joins TRBV6-1 and TRBJ1-5; TRBD1 might be the D (6 bases). The CDR3 has 15 residues. Trimming cost V 6 bases and J 7 bases, with 19 bases left between them. Per germline, CDR1 MNHNS and CDR2 SASEGT. The CDR3 sequence: CASRGGGPSGQPQHF. CDR3 sequence (DNA): TGTGCCAGCAGAGGGGGGGGGCCAAGCGGACAGCCCCAGCATTTT.

The count of this clone is one. The V gene is TRBV5-5, the J gene TRBJ2-5; 11 bases map to TRBD2. V trimming: 1 base; J trimming: 4 bases; junction bases outside the gene matches: 3. The V gene's germline CDR1 is SGHKS and CDR2 YYEKEE (reference sequence). The CDR3 is 15 residues long. The chain's CDR3 is CASSLLAGGGETQYF. In DNA form, the CDR3 reads TGTGCCAGCAGCTTGCTAGCGGGGGGAGGAGAGACCCAGTACTTC.